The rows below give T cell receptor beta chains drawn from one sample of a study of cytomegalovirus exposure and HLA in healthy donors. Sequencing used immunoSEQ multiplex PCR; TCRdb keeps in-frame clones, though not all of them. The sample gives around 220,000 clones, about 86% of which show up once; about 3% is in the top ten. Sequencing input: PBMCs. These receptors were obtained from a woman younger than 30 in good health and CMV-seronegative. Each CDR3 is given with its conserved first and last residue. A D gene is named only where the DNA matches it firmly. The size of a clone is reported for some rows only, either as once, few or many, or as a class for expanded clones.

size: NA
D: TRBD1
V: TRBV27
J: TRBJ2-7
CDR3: CASSSGQRSYEQYF
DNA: TGTGCCAGCAGTTCGGGACAGCGGTCCTACGAGCAGTACTTC

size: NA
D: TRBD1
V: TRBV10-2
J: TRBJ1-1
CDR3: CATRTGGLNTEAFF
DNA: TGCGCCACCCGGACAGGGGGCTTGAACACTGAAGCTTTCTTT

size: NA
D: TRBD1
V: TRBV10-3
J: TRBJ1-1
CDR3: CAVSPRGQWNTEAFF
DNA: TGTGCCGTAAGTCCCAGGGGACAGTGGAACACTGAAGCTTTCTTT

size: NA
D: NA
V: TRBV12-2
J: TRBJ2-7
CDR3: CASRLANSTGAYEQYF
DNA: TGTGCAAGTCGCTTAGCGAACTCTACAGGGGCCTACGAGCAGTACTTC

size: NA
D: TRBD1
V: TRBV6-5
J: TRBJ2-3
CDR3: CGRQGAQDTQYF
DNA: TGTGGACGACAGGGGGCGCAAGATACGCAGTATTTT

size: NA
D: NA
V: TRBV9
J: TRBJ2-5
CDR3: CASSLSQETQYF
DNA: TGTGCCAGCAGCCTATCCCAAGAGACCCAGTACTTC

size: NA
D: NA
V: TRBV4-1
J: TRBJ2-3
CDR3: CASSQDSPDTQYF
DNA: TGCGCCAGCAGCCAAGACTCCCCAGATACGCAGTATTTT

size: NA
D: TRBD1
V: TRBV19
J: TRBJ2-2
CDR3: CASSTSGTANTGELFF
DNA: TGTGCCAGTAGTACGTCCGGGACAGCGAACACCGGGGAGCTGTTTTTT

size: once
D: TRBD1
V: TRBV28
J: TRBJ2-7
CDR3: CASSRAGGSNEQYF
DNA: TGTGCCAGCAGCCGGGCAGGGGGCTCCAACGAGCAGTACTTC

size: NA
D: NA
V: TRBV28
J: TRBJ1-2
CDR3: CASSLYPGESYGYTF
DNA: TGTGCCAGCAGTTTATACCCAGGGGAGTCCTATGGCTACACCTTC

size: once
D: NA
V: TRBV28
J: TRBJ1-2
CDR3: CASTSSGPYGYTF
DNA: TGTGCCAGCACCTCGAGCGGGCCCTATGGCTACACCTTC

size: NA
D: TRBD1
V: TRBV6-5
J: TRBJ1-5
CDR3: CASSSGQGFGPQHF
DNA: TGTGCCAGCAGTTCCGGACAGGGGTTCGGTCCCCAGCATTTT

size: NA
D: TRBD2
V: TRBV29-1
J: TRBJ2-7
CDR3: CSVNHRGRDYEQYF
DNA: TGCAGCGTTAACCATCGAGGGAGGGACTACGAGCAGTACTTC

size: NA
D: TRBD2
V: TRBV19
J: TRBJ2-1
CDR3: CASSLSAGGRFLYVEQFF
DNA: TGTGCCAGTAGCCTCTCAGCGGGAGGGCGATTCCTCTACGTTGAGCAGTTCTTC

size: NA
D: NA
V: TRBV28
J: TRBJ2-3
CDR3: CASTLDWQDTQYF
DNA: TGTGCCAGCACCCTGGACTGGCAAGATACGCAGTATTTT

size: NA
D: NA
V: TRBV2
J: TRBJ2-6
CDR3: CASSGPGANVLTF
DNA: TGTGCCAGCAGCGGTCCTGGGGCCAACGTCCTGACTTTC

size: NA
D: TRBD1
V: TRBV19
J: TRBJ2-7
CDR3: CASSIEDRGAYEQYF
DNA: TGTGCCAGTAGTATAGAAGACAGGGGCGCCTACGAGCAGTACTTC

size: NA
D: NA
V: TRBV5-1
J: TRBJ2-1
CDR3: CASSFSRRVYNEQFF
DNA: TGCGCCAGCAGCTTTTCCCGGAGAGTCTACAATGAGCAGTTCTTC

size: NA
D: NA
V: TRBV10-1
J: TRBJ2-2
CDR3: CASRATLNTGELFF
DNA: TGCGCCAGCAGAGCTACTTTGAACACCGGGGAGCTGTTTTTT

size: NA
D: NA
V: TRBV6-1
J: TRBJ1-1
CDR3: CASSEPGGWGNTEAFF
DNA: TGTGCCAGCAGTGAACCGGGGGGGTGGGGGAACACTGAAGCTTTCTTT

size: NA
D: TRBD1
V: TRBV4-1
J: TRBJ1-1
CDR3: CASSQPDRGMGNTEAFF
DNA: TGCGCCAGCAGCCAACCGGACAGGGGGATGGGGAACACTGAAGCTTTCTTT

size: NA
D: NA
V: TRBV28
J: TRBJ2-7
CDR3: CASSLWDRLYEQYF
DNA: TGTGCCAGCAGTTTATGGGACAGACTGTACGAGCAGTACTTC

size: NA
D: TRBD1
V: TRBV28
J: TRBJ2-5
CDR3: CASRPPGGGETQYF
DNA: TGTGCCAGCAGGCCCCCAGGGGGCGGTGAGACCCAGTACTTC

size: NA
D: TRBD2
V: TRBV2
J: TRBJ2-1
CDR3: CASTTWSSGGNEQFF
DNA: TGTGCCAGCACTACGTGGTCTAGCGGAGGCAATGAGCAGTTCTTC

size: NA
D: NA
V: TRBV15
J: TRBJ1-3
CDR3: CATSTRGFGNTIYF
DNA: TGTGCCACCAGCACCCGGGGATTTGGAAACACCATATATTTT

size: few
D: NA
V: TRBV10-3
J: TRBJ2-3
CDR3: CAISPGLRTDTQYF
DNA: TGTGCCATCAGCCCGGGACTCCGCACAGATACGCAGTATTTT

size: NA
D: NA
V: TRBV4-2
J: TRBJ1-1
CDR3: CASSQEVGANTEAFF
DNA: TGTGCCAGCAGCCAAGAGGTGGGGGCGAACACTGAAGCTTTCTTT

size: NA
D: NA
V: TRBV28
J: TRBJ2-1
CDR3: CASTPPRGRANEQFF
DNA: TGTGCCAGCACTCCCCCGCGTGGCAGGGCTAATGAGCAGTTCTTC

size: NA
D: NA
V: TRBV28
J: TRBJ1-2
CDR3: CASSLMQESFNYGYTF
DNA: TGTGCCAGCAGTTTAATGCAGGAATCATTCAACTATGGCTACACCTTC

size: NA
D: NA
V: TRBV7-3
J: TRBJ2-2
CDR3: CASSLRSGELFF
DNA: TGTGCCAGCAGCTTACGGTCCGGGGAGCTGTTTTTT

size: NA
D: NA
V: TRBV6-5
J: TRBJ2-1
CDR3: CASSAAGTNNEQFF
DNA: TGTGCCAGCAGTGCTGCGGGAACCAACAATGAGCAGTTCTTC